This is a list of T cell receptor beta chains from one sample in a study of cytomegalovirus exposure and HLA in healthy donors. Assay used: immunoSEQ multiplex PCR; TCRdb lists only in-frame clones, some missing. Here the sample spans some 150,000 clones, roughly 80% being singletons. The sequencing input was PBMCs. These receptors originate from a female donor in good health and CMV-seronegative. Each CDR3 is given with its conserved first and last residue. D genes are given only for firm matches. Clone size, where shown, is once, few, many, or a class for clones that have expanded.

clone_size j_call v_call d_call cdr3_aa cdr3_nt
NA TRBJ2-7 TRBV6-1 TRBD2 CASSDQRETYEQYF TGTGCCAGCAGCGATCAGCGGGAGACCTACGAGCAGTACTTC
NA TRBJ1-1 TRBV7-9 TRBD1 CASSLGTGRVNTEAFF TGTGCCAGCAGCTTGGGGACAGGGCGGGTGAACACTGAAGCTTTCTTT
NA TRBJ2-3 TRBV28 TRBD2 CASSSGLAGVHLTDTQYF TGTGCCAGCAGCTCGGGACTAGCGGGAGTTCACCTCACAGATACGCAGTATTTT
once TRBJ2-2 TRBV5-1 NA CASSLAPEPMMLFF TGCGCCAGCAGCTTGGCCCCAGAACCGATGATGCTGTTTTTT
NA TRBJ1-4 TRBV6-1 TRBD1 CASSDTGTAEKLFF TGTGCCAGCAGTGATACCGGGACAGCCGAAAAACTGTTTTTT
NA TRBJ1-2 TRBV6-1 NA CASSAGGVAGYGYTF TGTGCCAGCAGTGCCGGAGGCGTTGCTGGCTATGGCTACACCTTC
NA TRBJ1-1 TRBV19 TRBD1 CASTPQGTGVGTEAFF TGTGCCAGTACACCCCAGGGGACAGGGGTTGGCACTGAAGCTTTCTTT
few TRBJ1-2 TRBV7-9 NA CASSLWGDYGYTF TGTGCCAGCAGCTTGTGGGGCGACTATGGCTACACCTTC
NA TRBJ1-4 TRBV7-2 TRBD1 CASTGTGLEKLFF TGTGCCAGCACCGGGACAGGCCTGGAAAAACTGTTTTTT
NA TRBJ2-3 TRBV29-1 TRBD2 CSVDGLVLFDTQYF TGCAGCGTTGATGGACTAGTATTATTTGATACGCAGTATTTT
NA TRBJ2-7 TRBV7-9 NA CASSSRVEQYF TGTGCCAGCAGCTCCAGGGTCGAGCAGTACTTC
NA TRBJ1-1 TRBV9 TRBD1 CASSALGGQSPTEAFF TGTGCCAGCAGCGCTTTGGGGGGACAGTCCCCCACTGAAGCTTTCTTT
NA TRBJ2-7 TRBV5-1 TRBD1 CASSLAQGTGGSYEQYF TGCGCCAGCAGCTTGGCCCAGGGGACAGGGGGGAGCTACGAGCAGTACTTC
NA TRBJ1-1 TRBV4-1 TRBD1 CASSPRQGADTEAFF TGCGCCAGCAGCCCACGACAGGGGGCGGACACTGAAGCTTTCTTT
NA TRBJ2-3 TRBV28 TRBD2 CASRGGGGTDTQYF TGTGCCAGCAGGGGGGGAGGGGGCACAGATACGCAGTATTTT
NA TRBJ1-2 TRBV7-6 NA CASSPSQTAGDGYTF TGTGCCAGCAGCCCGAGTCAGACAGCAGGGGATGGCTACACCTTC
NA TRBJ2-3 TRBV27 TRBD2 CASTEAGVTDTQYF TGTGCCAGCACGGAGGCGGGAGTGACAGATACGCAGTATTTT
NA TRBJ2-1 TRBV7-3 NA CASSFSDEQFF TGTGCCAGCAGCTTCAGCGATGAGCAGTTCTTC
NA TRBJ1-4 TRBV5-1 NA CASSYKDQGANEKLFF TGCGCCAGCAGCTACAAAGACCAGGGTGCTAATGAAAAACTGTTTTTT
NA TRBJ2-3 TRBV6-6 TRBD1 CASSYRQGQEDTQYF TGTGCCAGCAGTTATAGACAGGGGCAGGAAGATACGCAGTATTTT
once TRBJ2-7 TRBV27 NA CASSLSTRDSFYEQYF TGTGCCAGCAGTTTATCGACCCGGGACTCCTTCTACGAGCAGTACTTC
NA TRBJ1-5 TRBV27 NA CASSPTGYNQPQHF TGTGCCAGCAGTCCCACAGGGTACAATCAGCCCCAGCATTTT